This T cell receptor beta chain was sequenced for a study of shared clonotypes between healthy human individuals. Study overall: Three plates each covered CD4 naive and memory; CD8 naive two, CD8 memory one.

The data were produced by immunoSEQ multiplex PCR, yet TCRdb's version contains in-frame clones alone and is incomplete. The data show 850,000 to 1,200,000 clones, around 75% seen once. This clone was seen many times. The germline gives CDR1 MNHNY, CDR2 SVGAGI (reference sequence). This CDR3 spans 11 amino acids. V gave up 10 bases and J gave up 7 bases, with 11 bases separating them. This clonotype was sampled from a man between 18 and 29 years old in good health. The V gene is TRBV6-6, the J gene TRBJ2-1; D not certain. Material for sequencing was memory CD4+ T cells sorted from blood. Subset specified: CD45RA-negative fraction. Here the CDR3 DNA reads TGTGCCACCCAATCAGGAAATGAGCAGTTCTTC. Translated: CATQSGNEQFF.